The rows below give T cell receptor beta chains drawn from one sample of a study of Graves' ophthalmopathy and Graves' hyperthyroidism. One entry per CDR3 protein results from TCRdb running MiXCR on the multiplex PCR reads. The sample records 200,000 to 300,000 distinct CDR3 sequences, around 42% being singletons. Sequencing input: peripheral blood. These receptors were collected from an adult man with Graves' ophthalmopathy. Both conserved end residues are part of each CDR3. A D gene is named only where the DNA matches it firmly. Some rows mark clone size as missing; the rest say once, few, many or name a class of expanded clone.

TRBJ2-2 | TRBV5-1 | NA | TRBD1 | CASTGTGLDTGELFF | TGCGCCAGCACCGGGACAGGGTTGGACACCGGGGAGCTGTTTTTT
TRBJ1-6 | TRBV6-7 | NA | NA | CASSYPETEPNSPLHF | TGTGCCAGCAGTTACCCAGAGACAGAGCCTAATTCACCCCTCCACTTT
TRBJ1-3 | TRBV20-1 | NA | NA | CAQDSGRGNTIYF | TGCGCCCAGGACAGCGGTAGGGGAAACACCATATATTTT
TRBJ2-7 | TRBV7-9 | few | TRBD2 | CASSLASGYYEQYF | TGTGCCAGCAGCTTGGCTAGCGGCTACTACGAGCAGTACTTC
TRBJ2-7 | TRBV10-2 | NA | NA | CASSQQRTCEQYF | TGCGCCAGCAGCCAACAACGGACCTGCGAGCAGTACTTC
TRBJ2-5 | TRBV2 | few | TRBD2 | CASSKAGGMETQYF | TGTGCCAGCAGTAAAGCGGGAGGGATGGAGACCCAGTACTTC
TRBJ1-1 | TRBV29-1 | NA | NA | CSVGGQGSSNTEAFF | TGCAGCGTTGGGGGGCAGGGAAGTTCGAACACTGAAGCTTTCTTT
TRBJ1-5 | TRBV29-1 | NA | NA | CSVTYPGGGVSNQPQHF | TGCAGCGTTACCTACCCCGGGGGGGGAGTTAGCAATCAGCCCCAGCATTTT
TRBJ1-2 | TRBV12-3/TRBV12-4 | NA | NA | CASSQDDRASGYTF | TGTGCCAGCAGCCAAGATGATCGGGCATCTGGCTACACCTTC
TRBJ2-7 | TRBV27 | few | TRBD2 | CASSSGLAYSYEQYF | TGTGCCAGCAGTTCCGGACTAGCCTACTCCTACGAGCAGTACTTC
TRBJ1-5 | TRBV12-3/TRBV12-4 | once | NA | CASSFSSIQGYNQPQHF | TGTGCCAGCAGTTTCAGTTCAATACAGGGATACAATCAGCCCCAGCATTTT
TRBJ2-5 | TRBV7-7 | few | TRBD2 | CASSRRTSGGQETQYF | TGTGCTAGCAGCAGACGGACTAGCGGGGGGCAAGAGACCCAGTACTTC
TRBJ1-1 | TRBV12-3/TRBV12-4 | NA | NA | CASSLGQIGTEAFF | TGTGCCAGCAGTTTAGGACAGATCGGCACTGAAGCTTTCTTT
TRBJ1-1 | TRBV6-5 | NA | NA | CAISESHATEAFF | TGTGCCATCAGTGAGTCCCACGCCACTGAAGCTTTCTTT
TRBJ2-7 | TRBV20-1 | few | TRBD2 | CSARVEGGPYEQYF | TGCAGTGCTAGGGTGGAGGGAGGGCCCTACGAGCAGTACTTC
TRBJ1-5 | TRBV9 | many | NA | CASSLDGGSQPQHF | TGTGCCAGCAGCTTGGACGGGGGGAGTCAGCCCCAGCATTTT
TRBJ2-7 | TRBV6-1 | NA | TRBD1 | CASSINRGSTYEQYF | TGTGCCAGCAGTATAAACAGGGGAAGTACCTACGAGCAGTACTTC
TRBJ2-7 | TRBV28 | NA | TRBD1 | CASSSSRQGYEQYF | TGTGCCAGCAGTTCTTCCCGACAGGGCTACGAGCAGTACTTC
TRBJ2-5 | TRBV12-3/TRBV12-4 | NA | NA | CASSLTGGFQETQYF | TGTGCCAGCAGTTTAACCGGTGGCTTCCAAGAGACCCAGTACTTC
TRBJ1-2 | TRBV11-2 | NA | NA | CASSGSNYGYTF | TGTGCCAGCTCAGGGTCTAACTATGGCTACACCTTC
TRBJ1-1 | TRBV9 | few | NA | CASSVGGFDTEAFF | TGTGCCAGCAGCGTTGGAGGGTTCGACACTGAAGCTTTCTTT
TRBJ2-7 | TRBV20-1 | NA | TRBD2 | CSAGASGGSYEQYF | TGCAGTGCTGGAGCGTCGGGAGGATCCTACGAGCAGTACTTC
TRBJ1-1 | TRBV12-5 | NA | NA | CASGLELGNRALFRAFF | TGTGCTAGTGGTTTGGAATTAGGGAACAGGGCCCTCTTTCGGGCTTTCTTT
TRBJ1-5 | TRBV20-1 | NA | NA | CSARGGDNNQPQHF | TGCAGTGCTAGAGGTGGGGACAACAATCAGCCCCAGCATTTT
TRBJ2-7 | TRBV11-2 | few | TRBD2 | CASSPGLAGGGQDEQYF | TGTGCCAGCAGCCCAGGACTAGCGGGGGGGGGGCAGGACGAGCAGTACTTC
TRBJ1-1 | TRBV20-1 | few | NA | CSARGDRWGGTEAFF | TGCAGTGCGAGAGGAGACAGATGGGGAGGCACTGAAGCTTTCTTT
TRBJ1-1 | TRBV12-3/TRBV12-4 | NA | NA | CASTPLAPHVAFF | TGTGCCAGCACCCCCTTAGCCCCTCACGTGGCTTTCTTT
TRBJ2-7 | TRBV24-1 | few | NA | CATSDPSKGNEQYF | TGTGCCACCAGTGACCCCTCCAAGGGGAACGAGCAGTACTTC
TRBJ2-7 | TRBV7-6 | NA | TRBD1 | CASSERGQGANEQYF | TGTGCCAGCAGCGAAAGAGGACAGGGGGCAAACGAGCAGTACTTC
TRBJ1-1 | TRBV6-1 | NA | TRBD1 | CAGSEADRAEAFF | TGTGCCGGCAGTGAAGCGGACAGGGCTGAAGCTTTCTTT
TRBJ2-5 | TRBV20-1 | few | NA | CSASGPQETQYF | TGCAGTGCTAGCGGACCTCAAGAGACCCAGTACTTC
TRBJ1-2 | TRBV29-1 | few | NA | CSVVPGVGGYTF | TGCAGCGTCGTGCCAGGAGTGGGTGGCTACACCTTC
TRBJ1-2 | TRBV7-2 | few | NA | CASTLSLGGTNYGYTF | TGTGCCAGCACCCTCTCCCTAGGGGGGACTAACTATGGCTACACCTTC
TRBJ1-1 | TRBV3-1 | NA | NA | CASSPRTETEAFF | TGTGCCAGCAGCCCACGGACGGAGACTGAAGCTTTCTTT
TRBJ2-5 | TRBV2 | NA | NA | CASSPRGWETQYF | TGTGCCAGCAGTCCTCGAGGGTGGGAGACCCAGTACTTC